The clone carrying this T cell receptor beta chain showed up just once. The antigen is undetermined. This sample was included in a study of shared clonotypes between healthy human individuals. Germline V CDR1 and CDR2: SGHRS, YFSETQ. Trimming cost V 1 base and J 7 bases; bases outside gene matches: 8. The CDR3 spans 16 residues. Points from the study as a whole: Relative to their counterparts shared across all four donors, non-shared clonotypes exhibited diminished generation probabilities. Around 5% was the fraction of naive CD4 clonotypes found shared across four donors.

Here immunoSEQ multiplex PCR was the method, and the copy in TCRdb shows in-frame clones only, minus some. The sample lists 2 million to 3 million clones, more than 80% seen once, with 0.11% to 0.15% in the top ten. The donors were all Caucasian adults (living in Nashville, Tennessee). The sample consisted of naive CD4+ T cells sorted from blood. Regarding subset: CD45RA+ positively selected. This sequence joins TRBV5-1 and TRBJ2-1, with 10 bases that match TRBD2. The receptor was derived from a man younger than 35 in good health. CDR3 sequence (DNA): TGCGCCAGCAGCTTGCCGGCTAGCGGGAGTAATAATGAGCAGTTCTTC. Translating it yields CASSLPASGSNNEQFF.